The 2 T cell receptor beta chains reported below all come from one sample, sequenced in a study of T cells in Graves' hyperthyroidism and ophthalmopathy. RNA transcripts provided the source from which TCR beta CDR3 regions were amplified. With the HTBI primer set, the TCR CDR3 went through a first round of RT-PCR. TCRdb re-called the multiplex PCR reads through MiXCR, storing one row per CDR3 protein. The data show 500,000 to 600,000 distinct CDR3 sequences, with roughly 45% seen just once and 35% to 50% held by the top ten. The sequenced sample consisted of peripheral blood or thyroid tissue (not recorded which). The receptors here all came from an adult woman with Graves' disease, either hyperthyroidism or ophthalmopathy (not recorded which).

There are many counts of this clonotype. The V and J genes are TRBV7-2 and TRBJ1-3; D gene ambiguous. The V gene's germline CDR1 is SGHTA and CDR2 FQGNSA. The CDR3 consists of 15 residues. Deletions cut 0 bases from V and 0 bases from J, with 6 bases between. The CDR3 DNA follows: TGTGCCAGCAGCTTAGCCGCGGTCTCTGGAAACACCATATATTTT. Amino acids: CASSLAAVSGNTIYF.

The V call is TRBV11-2, the J call TRBJ2-7; 7 positions agree with TRBD1. CDR3 length: 12 residues. CDR1 and CDR2 from the germline V gene are SGHAT and FQNNGV. Trimming at V came to 6 bases and at J to 5 bases, leaving 4 bases not matched to a gene. The CDR3 sequence is CASSSTGDEQYF. CDR3 sequence (DNA): TGTGCCAGCAGTTCTACAGGGGACGAGCAGTACTTC.